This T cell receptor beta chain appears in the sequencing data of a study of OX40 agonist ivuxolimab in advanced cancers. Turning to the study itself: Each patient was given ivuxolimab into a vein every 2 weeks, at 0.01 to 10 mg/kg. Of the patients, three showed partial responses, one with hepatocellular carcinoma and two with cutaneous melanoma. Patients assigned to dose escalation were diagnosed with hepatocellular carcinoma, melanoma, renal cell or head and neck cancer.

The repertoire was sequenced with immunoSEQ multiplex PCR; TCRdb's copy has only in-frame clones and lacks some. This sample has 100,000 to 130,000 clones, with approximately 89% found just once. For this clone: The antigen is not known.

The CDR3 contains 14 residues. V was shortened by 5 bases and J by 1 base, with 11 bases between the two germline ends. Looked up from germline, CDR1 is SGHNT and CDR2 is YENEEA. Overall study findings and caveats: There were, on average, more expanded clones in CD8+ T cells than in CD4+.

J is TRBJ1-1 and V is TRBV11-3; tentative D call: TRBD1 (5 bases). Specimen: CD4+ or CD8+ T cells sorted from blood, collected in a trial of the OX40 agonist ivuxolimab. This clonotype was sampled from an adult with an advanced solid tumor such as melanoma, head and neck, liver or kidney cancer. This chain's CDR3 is CASSPRQTNTEAFF. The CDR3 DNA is TGTGCCAGCAGCCCCCGACAGACGAACACTGAAGCTTTCTTT.